The clone carrying this T cell receptor beta chain was seen ten or more times. Regions amplified from RNA transcripts were the TCR beta CDR3 regions. In the first-round RT-PCR of the TCR CDR3, the HTBI primer set was used. MiXCR, applied by TCRdb to the multiplex PCR reads, yields one record per CDR3 protein. In the table there are 190,000 or so distinct CDR3 sequences, around 16% of which are singletons. The sample is drawn from a study of T cells in Graves' hyperthyroidism and ophthalmopathy. The CDR3 consists of 16 residues. Unmatched junction bases numbered 7, after V lost 5 bases and J lost 1 base. Germline CDR1 and CDR2: MNHEY and SVGEGT. Not enrolled were patients with uncontrolled infection, other autoimmune disease, pregnancy or lactation. Diagnosis relied on clinical symptoms, serum thyroxine and TRAb, thyroid ultrasound and orbital computed tomography. Out of roughly 9.1 ml of fresh peripheral blood came the PBMCs.

The rearrangement joins TRBV6-2 or TRBV6-3 to TRBJ2-1; 8 nucleotides line up with TRBD2. Sample: blood. The TCR was taken from a man aged 40-49 years with Graves' hyperthyroidism. The CDR3 DNA reads TGTGCCAGCAGTCCCACAAGCGGGAGTTCCTACAATGAGCAGTTCTTC. Amino acid sequence: CASSPTSGSSYNEQFF.